The entry below describes one TCR beta chain. The germline gives CDR1 MNHNS, CDR2 SASEGT. Trimming took off 7 bases at V and 2 bases at J, with 14 bases between the two ends. The CDR3 totals 14 residues. This specimen comes from a study of cytomegalovirus exposure and HLA in healthy donors. Looking at the study overall: Counted in an early data release were roughly 81 million unique TCRs from HLA-typed donors.

Amplification used 60 Vbeta primers and 13 Jbeta primers. TCRdb's copy holds only in-frame clones and misses some; the assay was immunoSEQ multiplex PCR. The sample records roughly 52,000 clones, roughly 50% being singletons. Sequenced material: PBMCs. The chain combines TRBV6-1 with TRBJ1-2, with D unclear. The TCR sequence derives from a human donor in good health. The CDR3 region is CASTPREGNYGYTF. DNA of the CDR3: TGTGCCAGCACCCCCCGGGAAGGGAACTATGGCTACACCTTC.